This T cell receptor (beta chain) stems from a study of T cells after posttransplantation cyclophosphamide. Some clones are missing from TCRdb's copy, which holds only in-frame ones; the method was immunoSEQ multiplex PCR. This sample carries 20,000 to 25,000 clones, roughly 67% of them seen once, and the ten largest clones take roughly 0.65%. CDR1 is SGHTA, CDR2 FQGNSA, per germline. CDR3 size: 13 residues. Trimming pared 1 base from V and 7 bases from J, leaving 7 bases between. This clone came up a few times. Other nucleotide sequences in the sample specify the same CDR3. The genes are TRBV7-2 and TRBJ1-4; D is unclear. The sample taken for sequencing was memory CD4+ T cells sorted from PBMCs. This clonotype originated in an older woman in good health, CMV-negative, and a related stem cell transplant donor. CDR3 region: CASSLVRSEKLFF. The CDR3 DNA follows: TGTGCCAGCAGCTTAGTTAGAAGTGAAAAACTGTTTTTT.